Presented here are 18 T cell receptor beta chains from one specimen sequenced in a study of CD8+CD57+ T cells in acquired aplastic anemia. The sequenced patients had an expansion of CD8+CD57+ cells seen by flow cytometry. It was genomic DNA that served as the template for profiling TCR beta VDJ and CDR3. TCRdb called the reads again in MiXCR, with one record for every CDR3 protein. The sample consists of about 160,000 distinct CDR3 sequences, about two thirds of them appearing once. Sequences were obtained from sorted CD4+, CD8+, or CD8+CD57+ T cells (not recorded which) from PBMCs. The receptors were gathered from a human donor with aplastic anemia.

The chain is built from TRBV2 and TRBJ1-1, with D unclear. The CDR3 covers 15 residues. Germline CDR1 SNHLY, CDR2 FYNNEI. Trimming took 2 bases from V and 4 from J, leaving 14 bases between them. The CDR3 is CASSEFVSRTTEAFF. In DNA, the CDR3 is TGTGCCAGCAGTGAATTCGTCAGTAGGACCACTGAAGCTTTCTTT.

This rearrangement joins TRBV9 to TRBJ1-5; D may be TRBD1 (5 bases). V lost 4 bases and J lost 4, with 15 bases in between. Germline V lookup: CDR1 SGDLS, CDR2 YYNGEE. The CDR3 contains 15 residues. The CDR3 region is CASSLAGTENQPQHF. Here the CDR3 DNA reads TGTGCCAGCAGCCTCGCCGGGACCGAGAATCAGCCCCAGCATTTT.

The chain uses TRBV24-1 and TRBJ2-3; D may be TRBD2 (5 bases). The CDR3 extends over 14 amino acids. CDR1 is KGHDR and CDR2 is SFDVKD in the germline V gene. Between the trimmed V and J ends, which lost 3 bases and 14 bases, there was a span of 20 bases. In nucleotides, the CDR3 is TGTGCCACCAGTGATGACCCCCTGGGAGCAGAGCTGTATTTT. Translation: CATSDDPLGAELYF.

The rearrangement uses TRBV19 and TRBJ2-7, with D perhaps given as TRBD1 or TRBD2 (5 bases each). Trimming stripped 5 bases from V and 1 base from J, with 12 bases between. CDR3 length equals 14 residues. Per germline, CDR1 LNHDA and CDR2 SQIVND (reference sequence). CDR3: CASSVRDLSYEQYF. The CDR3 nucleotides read TGTGCCAGTAGTGTCCGGGACCTGTCCTACGAGCAGTACTTC.

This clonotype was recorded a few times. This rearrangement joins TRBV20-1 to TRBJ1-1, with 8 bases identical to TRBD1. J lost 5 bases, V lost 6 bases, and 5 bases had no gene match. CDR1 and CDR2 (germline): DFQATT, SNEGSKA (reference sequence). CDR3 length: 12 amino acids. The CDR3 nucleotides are TGCAGTGCCCCAGGGGGCACGACTGAAGCTTTCTTT. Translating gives CSAPGGTTEAFF.

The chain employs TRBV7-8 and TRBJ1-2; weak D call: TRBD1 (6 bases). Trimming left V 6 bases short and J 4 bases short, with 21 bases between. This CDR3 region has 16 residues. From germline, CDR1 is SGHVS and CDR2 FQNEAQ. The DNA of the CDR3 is TGTGCCAGCAGTTTGTCAGGGGCCCCTACTTCCTATGGCTACACCTTC. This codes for CASSLSGAPTSYGYTF.

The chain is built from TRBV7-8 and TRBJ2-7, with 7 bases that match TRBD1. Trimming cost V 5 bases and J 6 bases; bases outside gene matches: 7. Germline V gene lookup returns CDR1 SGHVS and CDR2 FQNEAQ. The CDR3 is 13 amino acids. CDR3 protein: CASSTTTGLEQYF. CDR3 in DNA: TGTGCCAGCAGCACCACGACAGGGCTCGAGCAGTACTTC. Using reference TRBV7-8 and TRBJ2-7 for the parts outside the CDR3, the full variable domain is GAGVSQSPRYKVAKRGQDVALRCDPISGHVSLFWYQQALGQGPEFLTYFQNEAQLDKSGLPSDRFFAERPEGSVSTLKIQRTQQEDSAVYLCASSTTTGLEQYFGPGTRLTVT.

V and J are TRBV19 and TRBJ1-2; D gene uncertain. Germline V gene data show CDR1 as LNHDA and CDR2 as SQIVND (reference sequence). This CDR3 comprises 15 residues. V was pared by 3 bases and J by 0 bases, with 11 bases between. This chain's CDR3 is CASSIVQTANYGYTF. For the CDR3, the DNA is TGTGCCAGTAGTATCGTTCAAACGGCTAACTATGGCTACACCTTC.

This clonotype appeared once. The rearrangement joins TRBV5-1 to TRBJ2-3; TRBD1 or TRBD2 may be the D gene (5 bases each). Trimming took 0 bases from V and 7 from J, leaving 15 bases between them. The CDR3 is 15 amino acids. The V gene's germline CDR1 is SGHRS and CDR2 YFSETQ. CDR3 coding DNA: TGCGCCAGCAGCTTGGGGGACGCGCTCGGCCATACGCAGTATTTT. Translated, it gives CASSLGDALGHTQYF.

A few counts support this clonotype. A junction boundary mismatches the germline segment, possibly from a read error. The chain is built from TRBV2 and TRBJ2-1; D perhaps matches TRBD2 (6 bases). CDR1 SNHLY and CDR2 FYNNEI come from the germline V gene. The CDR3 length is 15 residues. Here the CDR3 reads CASSEVTGVTNEQFF. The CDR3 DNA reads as TGTGCCAGCAGCGAAGTGACGGGGGTAACCAATGAGCAGTTCTTC.

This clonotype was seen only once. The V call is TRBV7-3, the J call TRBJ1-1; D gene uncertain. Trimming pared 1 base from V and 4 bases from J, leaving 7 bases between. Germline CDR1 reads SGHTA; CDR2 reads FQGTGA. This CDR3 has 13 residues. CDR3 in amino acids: CASSLNTRTEAFF. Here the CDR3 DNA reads TGTGCCAGCAGCTTAAACACGCGCACTGAAGCTTTCTTT.

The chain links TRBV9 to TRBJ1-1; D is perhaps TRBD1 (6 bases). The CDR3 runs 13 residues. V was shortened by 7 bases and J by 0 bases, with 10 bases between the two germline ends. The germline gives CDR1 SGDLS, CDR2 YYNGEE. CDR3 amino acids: CASLTGLNTEAFF. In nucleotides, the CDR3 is TGTGCCAGCCTGACAGGATTGAACACTGAAGCTTTCTTT.

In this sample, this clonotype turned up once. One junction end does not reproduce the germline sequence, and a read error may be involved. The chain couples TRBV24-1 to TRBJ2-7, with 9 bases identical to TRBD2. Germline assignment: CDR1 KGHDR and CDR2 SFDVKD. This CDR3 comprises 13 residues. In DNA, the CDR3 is TGTGCCACCAGTGACCCCCGACTAGCGGAGATAAACTTC. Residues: CATSDPRLAEINF.

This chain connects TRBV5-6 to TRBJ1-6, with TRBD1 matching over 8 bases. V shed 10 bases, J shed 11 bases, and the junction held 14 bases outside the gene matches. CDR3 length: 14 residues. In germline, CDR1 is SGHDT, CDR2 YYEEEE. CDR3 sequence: CAGGAGGGLAPLHF. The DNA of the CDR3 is TGTGCCGGGGGGGCAGGGGGCGGCCTAGCACCCCTCCACTTT.

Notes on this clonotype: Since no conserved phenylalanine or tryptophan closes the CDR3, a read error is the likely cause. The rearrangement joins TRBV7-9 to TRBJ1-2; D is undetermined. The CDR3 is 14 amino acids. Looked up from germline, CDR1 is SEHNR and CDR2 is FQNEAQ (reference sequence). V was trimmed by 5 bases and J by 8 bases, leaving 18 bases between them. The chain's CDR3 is CASSDTPGHRGYTL. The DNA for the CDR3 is TGTGCCAGCAGCGACACCCCCGGGCATCGCGGCTACACCTTA.

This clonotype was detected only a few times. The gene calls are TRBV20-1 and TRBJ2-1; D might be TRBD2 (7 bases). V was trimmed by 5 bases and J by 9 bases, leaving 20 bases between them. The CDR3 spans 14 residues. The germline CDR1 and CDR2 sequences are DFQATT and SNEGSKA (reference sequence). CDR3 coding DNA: TGCAGTGCTCCCTTGGAGGGGGGGCACACTGAGCAGTTCTTC. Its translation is CSAPLEGGHTEQFF.

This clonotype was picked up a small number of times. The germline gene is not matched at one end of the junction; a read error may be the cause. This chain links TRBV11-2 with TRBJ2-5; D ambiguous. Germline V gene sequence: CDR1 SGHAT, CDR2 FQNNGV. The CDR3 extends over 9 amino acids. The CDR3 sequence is CASSLEAGF. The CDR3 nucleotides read TGTGCCAGCAGCTTAGAGGCCGGGTTC.

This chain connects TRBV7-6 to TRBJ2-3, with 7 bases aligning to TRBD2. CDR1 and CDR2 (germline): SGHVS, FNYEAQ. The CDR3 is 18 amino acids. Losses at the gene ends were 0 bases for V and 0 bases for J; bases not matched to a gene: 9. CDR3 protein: CASSLAGRLAASTDTQYF. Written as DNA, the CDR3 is TGTGCCAGCAGCTTAGCAGGGAGACTAGCAGCTAGCACAGATACGCAGTATTTT.